The 23 T cell receptor beta chains presented below share a single source sample, sequenced in a study of blood T cells in healthy people across ages. A second about 6 to 11 cycle PCR used barcoded and J-beta primers. MiXCR, run by TCRdb on the 5' RACE reads, gives a single entry per CDR3 protein. The sample shows about 1.7 million distinct CDR3 sequences, 28% of them seen only once. The source material was blood. Source of these receptors: a woman aged 25 to 39 in good health.

The V gene is TRBV2, the J gene TRBJ2-5; 7 bases are a match to TRBD2. The CDR3 loop spans 14 amino acids. The germline gives CDR1 SNHLY, CDR2 FYNNEI. The junction had 14 bases not matched to a gene; V was cut back by 5 bases and J by 11 bases. As DNA, the CDR3 is TGTGCCAGCAGTCCGGGACTAACAGAAAATGAGCAGTACTTC. Residues: CASSPGLTENEQYF.

V gene TRBV12-5 combines with J gene TRBJ2-5, with TRBD1 matching 7 bases. Germline assignment: CDR1 LGHNT and CDR2 FRNRAP. The CDR3 contains 13 residues. The ends lost 3 bases at V and 5 bases at J; junction bases unmatched: 3. The CDR3 coding sequence is TGTGCTAGTGGTTTACGGACAGGCGAGACCCAGTACTTC. Encoded protein: CASGLRTGETQYF.

This clonotype showed up just once. J is TRBJ1-6 and V is TRBV12-3 or TRBV12-4; D gene ambiguous. Trimming removed 11 bases at V and 13 bases at J, with 21 bases between. The CDR3 length is 13 residues. The CDR3 loop reads CAGNDQFPGPLHF. The DNA of the CDR3 is TGTGCCGGCAACGACCAATTCCCTGGGCCCCTCCACTTT.

The chain is built from TRBV9 and TRBJ1-2; a weak D match, TRBD1 (6 bases). Deletions cut 3 bases from V and 5 bases from J, with 20 bases between. CDR3 length: 16 amino acids. Looked up from germline, CDR1 is SGDLS and CDR2 is YYNGEE. In nucleotides, the CDR3 is TGTGCCAGCAGCGGCGACCCGGGACAAGGAGATTATGGCTACACCTTC. This codes for CASSGDPGQGDYGYTF.

The gene calls are TRBV20-1 and TRBJ1-4, with 9 bases lining up with TRBD1. CDR3 size: 12 residues. V lost 6 bases, J lost 6 bases, and 2 bases stayed unmatched. Germline assignment: CDR1 DFQATT and CDR2 SNEGSKA (reference sequence). The CDR3 region has the DNA TGCAGTGCCAGGGACAGGGATGAAAAACTGTTTTTT. Its translation is CSARDRDEKLFF.

V is TRBV12-3 or TRBV12-4 and J is TRBJ1-2; possible D gene TRBD1, 5 bases. The CDR3 extends over 13 amino acids. V gave up 2 bases and J gave up 8 bases, with 12 bases separating them. CDR3 amino acids: CASSLLGAPGYTF. In DNA form, the CDR3 reads TGTGCCAGCAGTTTACTCGGGGCCCCGGGCTACACCTTC.

Worth noting for this clonotype: One end of the junction fails to match germline, which may point to a read error. The rearrangement links TRBV7-2 to TRBJ2-7; D is tentatively TRBD1 or TRBD2 (6 bases each). The CDR3 is 15 amino acids. Germline-derived CDR1 and CDR2 are SGHTA and FQGNSA. CDR3 in amino acids: CASSPNREGSGEQDF. CDR3 nucleotides: TGTGCCAGCAGCCCGAACAGGGAAGGATCGGGGGAGCAGGACTTC.

The chain joins TRBV7-2 to TRBJ1-1; no reliable D call. Between the trimmed V and J ends, which lost 5 bases and 6 bases, there was a span of 10 bases. CDR3 size: 12 residues. The germline V gene encodes CDR1 SGHTA and CDR2 FQGNSA. The CDR3 coding sequence is TGTGCCAGCAGCGGTGACACCTCTGAAGCTTTCTTT. Translated, it gives CASSGDTSEAFF.

This clonotype was found many times. One junction end disagrees with the germline gene, perhaps due to a read error. The J gene is TRBJ2-3, the V gene TRBV5-1; D is unresolved. The CDR3 length is 14 residues. CDR1 is SGHRS, CDR2 YFSETQ, per germline. CDR3 sequence (DNA): TGTGCCAGCAGCTTTAGCAGTAGCACAGATACGCAGTATTTT. Protein: CASSFSSSTDTQYF.

The chain has TRBV10-3 and TRBJ2-1; D remains unclear. V dropped 6 bases and J dropped 7 bases, with 10 bases sitting between them. Germline values: CDR1 ENHRY, CDR2 SYGVKD. The CDR3 consists of 12 residues. The CDR3 sequence is CAISSEKNEQFF. In DNA, the CDR3 is TGTGCCATCAGCTCGGAGAAGAATGAGCAGTTCTTC.

The chain carries TRBV19 and TRBJ2-7, with 9 bases identical to TRBD1. Trimming removed 3 bases from V and 11 bases from J; junction bases left unmatched: 8. The CDR3 contains 13 residues. Germline loops: CDR1 LNHDA, CDR2 SQIVND (reference sequence). The DNA for the CDR3 is TGTGCCAGTAGTATTTGGGGACAGGGTGAAAAGTACTTC. Residues: CASSIWGQGEKYF.

CDR3 in DNA: TGCGCCAGCAGCTCGCCGGGAGCAGCTAACTATGGCTACACCTTC. Protein product: CASSSPGAANYGYTF. The V and J genes are TRBV5-1 and TRBJ1-2, with D unclear. The CDR3 runs 15 residues. Germline V gene data show CDR1 as SGHRS and CDR2 as YFSETQ. V lost 3 bases to trimming and J lost 0 bases, with 12 bases between them.

With regard to this clonotype: A much larger clonotype is one base distant, so this may be a read error. The chain couples TRBV29-1 to TRBJ2-7; TRBD2 matches 9 bases. Germline V gives CDR1 SQVTM, CDR2 ANQGSEA. The V segment lost 5 bases and the J segment 6 bases; nucleotides outside the gene matches: 5. The CDR3 sequence is 12 residues long. In nucleotides, the CDR3 is TGCAGCGTTCGAGGCGGGGGGGCCGAGCAGTACTTC. This sequence encodes CSVRGGGAEQYF.

This clonotype was found a few times. This may arise from a read error, as a much more abundant clone is one base away. The chain couples TRBV9 to TRBJ2-5; possible D gene TRBD2, 5 bases. This CDR3 is 16 amino acids long. Trimming pared 2 bases from V and 2 bases from J, leaving 16 bases between. Germline CDR1 and CDR2: SGDLS and YYNGEE. CDR3 DNA: TGTGCCAGCAGCGTTGGCCGGTCGGGATATCAAGAGACCCAGTACTTC. This sequence encodes CASSVGRSGYQETQYF.

This clonotype was counted many times. The chain combines TRBV12-3 or TRBV12-4 with TRBJ2-5; the D is unclear. The J call may be wrong; the DNA end is better matched by TRBJ2-7. This CDR3 is 12 amino acids long. This CDR3 reads CASSLSAAEQYF. DNA of the CDR3: TGTGCCAGCAGTTTGTCGGCTGCCGAGCAGTACTTC.

The genes are TRBV18 and TRBJ1-1; the match to TRBD1 covers 7 bases. The ends lost 4 bases at V and 3 bases at J; junction bases unmatched: 8. The CDR3 loop spans 15 amino acids. Germline V CDR1 and CDR2: KGHSH, LQKENI. The DNA of the CDR3 is TGTGCCAGCTCACTCGAACAGGGGACCTACACTGAAGCTTTCTTT. Translating it yields CASSLEQGTYTEAFF. The variable domain in full, with the rest retrieved from reference TRBV18 and TRBJ1-1, is NAGVMQNPRHLVRRRGQEARLRCSPMKGHSHVYWYRQLPEEGLKFMVYLQKENIIDESGMPKERFSAEFPKEGPSILRIQQVVRGDSAAYFCASSLEQGTYTEAFFGQGTRLTVV.

The table lists this clonotype with a few counts. The chain joins TRBV7-2 to TRBJ2-7; no definite D call. The CDR3 has 12 amino acids. Germline V lookup: CDR1 SGHTA, CDR2 FQGNSA. V lost 8 bases and J lost 3, with 11 bases in between. CDR3 coding DNA: TGTGCCAGCGGCCGACTCGACTACGAGCAGTACTTC. Protein: CASGRLDYEQYF.

About this clonotype: This sequence may be a read error, since a much larger clone differs from it by one base. The rearrangement joins TRBV29-1 to TRBJ1-4, with D unresolved. This CDR3 has 12 residues. Germline CDR1 reads SQVTM; CDR2 reads ANQGSEA. In nucleotides, the CDR3 is TGCAGCGTTCTTGGTGCAGGAGAAAAACGGTTTTTT. Translation gives CSVLGAGEKRFF.

This clonotype was recorded a few times. CDR3 residues: CSAREYRGRGQPQHF. In DNA form, the CDR3 reads TGCAGTGCTAGAGAATATCGGGGACGAGGCCAGCCCCAGCATTTT. The V call is TRBV20-1, the J call TRBJ1-5; a possible D gene is TRBD1 (5 bases). The germline V gene encodes CDR1 DFQATT and CDR2 SNEGSKA (reference sequence). The CDR3 sequence is 15 residues long. V gave up 0 bases and J gave up 7 bases, with 16 bases separating them.

This clonotype was seen many times. V gene TRBV5-5 combines with J gene TRBJ2-4; D remains ambiguous. V was pared by 3 bases and J by 7 bases, with 8 bases between. Per the germline V gene, CDR1 is SGHKS and CDR2 is YYEKEE (reference sequence). The CDR3 extends over 12 amino acids. CDR3 in amino acids: CASSSARNIQYF. The CDR3 DNA follows: TGTGCCAGCAGCTCCGCAAGGAACATTCAGTACTTC.

The chain carries TRBV11-2 and TRBJ2-3; TRBD1 matches 7 bases. The J segment lost 2 bases and the V segment lost 5 bases, leaving 10 bases of the junction unmatched. The CDR3 is 16 residues long. Germline V gene lookup returns CDR1 SGHAT and CDR2 FQNNGV. Here the CDR3 reads CASSQYRDRATDTQYF. CDR3 nucleotides: TGTGCCAGCAGCCAATACCGGGACAGAGCCACAGATACGCAGTATTTT.

As for this clonotype: Since a much larger clone is just one base distant, this may be a read error. This chain uses TRBV7-3 with TRBJ2-4, with TRBD2 as a possible D gene (7 bases). Germline CDR1 and CDR2: SGHTA and FQGTGA. This CDR3 contains 14 residues. The CDR3 DNA is TGTGCCTGCAGCTTAACTTCAGGGGAGGGCATTCAGTACTTC. The encoded protein is CACSLTSGEGIQYF.

This clonotype was recorded only once. The V and J genes are TRBV29-1 and TRBJ2-5; D remains unclear. CDR1 is SQVTM and CDR2 is ANQGSEA in the germline V gene. The V and J ends lost 4 bases and 2 bases respectively, with 8 bases between them. The CDR3 spans 12 residues. The CDR3 DNA is TGCAGCGTTGCTTTCGGTCAAGAGACCCAGTACTTC. It encodes CSVAFGQETQYF.